Shown below are 10 T cell receptor beta chains from a single sample sequenced in a study of cytomegalovirus exposure and HLA in healthy donors. Primers: 60 Vbeta forward and 13 Jbeta reverse. The data were produced by immunoSEQ multiplex PCR, yet TCRdb's version contains in-frame clones alone and is incomplete. The sample consists of about 140,000 clones, about 80% of them appearing once. The specimen sequenced was PBMCs. The source is a young man in good health and CMV-seropositive.

V is TRBV6-5 and J is TRBJ1-2; TRBD1 matches at 8 bases. There are 14 residues in the CDR3. V shed 0 bases and J 8 bases; nucleotides not matched to a gene: 5. Germline CDR1 is MNHEY and CDR2 is SVGAGI. CDR3 DNA: TGTGCCAGCAGTTACTCTGGACAGGGAGGGGGCTACACCTTC. Translating it yields CASSYSGQGGGYTF.

This clone appeared a single time. The chain combines TRBV5-6 with TRBJ2-2; 10 positions agree with TRBD1. CDR3 size: 16 residues. From germline, CDR1 is SGHDT and CDR2 YYEEEE. V lost 0 bases, J lost 4 bases, and 3 bases stayed unmatched. The CDR3 sequence is CASSLAGTGVTGELFF. The CDR3 DNA reads TGTGCCAGCAGCTTGGCCGGGACAGGGGTCACCGGGGAGCTGTTTTTT.

V is TRBV11-2 and J is TRBJ2-5, with 7 nucleotides matching TRBD2. CDR1 is SGHAT and CDR2 is FQNNGV in the germline V gene. The ends lost 3 bases at V and 5 bases at J; junction bases unmatched: 12. This CDR3 comprises 16 residues. The CDR3, as DNA: TGTGCCAGCAGCTTTCTGCCGAGCGGGGTTCGGGAGACCCAGTACTTC. The encoded protein is CASSFLPSGVRETQYF.

The chain is built from TRBV6-6 and TRBJ1-5; D is unclear. The CDR3 length is 16 residues. The V gene's germline CDR1 is MNHNY and CDR2 SVGAGI (reference sequence). Deletions cut 6 bases from V and 1 base from J, with 16 bases between. The CDR3 DNA follows: TGTGCCAGCAGCAAGGTGGGAAGGGAGAGCAATCAGCCCCAGCATTTT. It yields the protein CASSKVGRESNQPQHF.

In this sample, this clone turned up a few times. V and J are TRBV6-5 and TRBJ2-7; 9 bases match TRBD1. Germline CDR1 is MNHEY and CDR2 is SVGAGI. CDR3 length: 16 residues. V lost 0 bases and J lost 3; bases outside the gene matches: 6. For the CDR3, the DNA is TGTGCCAGCAGTTACTCCGGGACAGGGAGAGTCTACGAGCAGTACTTC. Amino acid sequence: CASSYSGTGRVYEQYF.

This clone was detected once. The V and J genes are TRBV6-1 and TRBJ2-5, with D uncertain. Germline values: CDR1 MNHNS, CDR2 SASEGT. V was shortened by 4 bases and J by 2 bases, with 8 bases between the two germline ends. This CDR3 has 13 amino acids. This chain's CDR3 is CASSVQVQETQYF. The CDR3 bases are TGTGCCAGCAGTGTCCAGGTTCAAGAGACCCAGTACTTC.

This clone was found a few times. The rearrangement uses TRBV5-1 and TRBJ1-1; maybe TRBD1 (6 bases). V was shortened by 4 bases and J by 2 bases, with 12 bases between the two germline ends. This CDR3 is 14 amino acids long. From germline, CDR1 is SGHRS and CDR2 YFSETQ. CDR3 protein: CASSPLRGNTEAFF. DNA of the CDR3: TGCGCCAGCAGCCCGCTCAGGGGTAACACTGAAGCTTTCTTT.

The chain joins TRBV4-1 to TRBJ1-2; possible D gene TRBD1, 6 bases. The V gene's germline CDR1 is MGHRA and CDR2 YSYEKL. The CDR3 covers 14 residues. Trimming pared 1 base from V and 2 bases from J, leaving 8 bases between. This CDR3 is CASSQAGGNYGYTF. In DNA, the CDR3 is TGCGCCAGCAGCCAAGCGGGGGGCAACTATGGCTACACCTTC.

The chain employs TRBV7-2 and TRBJ2-7, with D hard to call. V was trimmed by 1 base and J by 5 bases, leaving 9 bases between them. CDR1 is SGHTA and CDR2 is FQGNSA in the germline V gene. The CDR3 spans 13 residues. The CDR3 reads CASSLGLPNEQYF. The CDR3 DNA follows: TGTGCCAGCAGCTTAGGTCTTCCTAACGAGCAGTACTTC.

This chain links TRBV5-1 with TRBJ2-3, with TRBD2 matching 10 bases. Germline loops: CDR1 SGHRS, CDR2 YFSETQ. The CDR3 covers 17 residues. Trimming took 0 bases from V and 3 from J; bases not matched to a gene: 7. The CDR3 region is CASSLATSGTPTDTQYF. CDR3 nucleotide sequence: TGCGCCAGCAGCTTGGCCACTAGCGGGACTCCTACAGATACGCAGTATTTT.